These 10 T cell receptor beta chains were sequenced from one sample in a study of blood T cell repertoires in COVID-19. The method was immunoSEQ multiplex PCR; TCRdb's version includes in-frame clones alone and lacks a portion of them. The sample carries around 280,000 clones, 70% to 90% recorded once. The sequenced sample was peripheral blood. These receptors were taken from a woman aged 25 to 39 who had recovered from COVID-19.

The chain combines TRBV5-1 with TRBJ1-4; D gene unclear. The V gene's germline CDR1 is SGHRS and CDR2 YFSETQ. CDR3 length: 17 residues. Trimming pared 0 bases from V and 1 base from J, leaving 13 bases between. CDR3 in amino acids: CASSLAYSRGTNEKLFF. CDR3 in DNA: TGCGCCAGCAGCTTGGCCTATTCCCGGGGAACTAATGAAAAACTGTTTTTT.

The V gene is TRBV19, the J gene TRBJ2-7; TRBD2 is a possible D gene (5 bases). The CDR3 is 15 amino acids. CDR1 LNHDA and CDR2 SQIVND come from the germline V gene (reference sequence). Trimming removed 0 bases at V and 2 bases at J, with 11 bases between. The CDR3 protein is CASSIDSRVAYEQYF. CDR3 DNA: TGTGCCAGTAGTATAGATTCGCGGGTTGCCTACGAGCAGTACTTC.

The chain has TRBV6-5 and TRBJ2-3, with D tentatively TRBD1 (5 bases). Germline V gives CDR1 MNHEY, CDR2 SVGAGI. The CDR3 runs to 14 residues. Trimming removed 6 bases at V and 0 bases at J, with 10 bases between. CDR3 sequence: CASRQETSTDTQYF. As DNA, the CDR3 is TGTGCCAGCAGACAGGAGACTAGCACAGATACGCAGTATTTT.

This chain uses TRBV2 with TRBJ2-5; weak D call: TRBD2 (5 bases). Trimming pared 10 bases from V and 2 bases from J, leaving 14 bases between. The CDR3 contains 13 residues. Germline CDR1 reads SNHLY; CDR2 reads FYNNEI. CDR3 protein: CATKRADQETQYF. CDR3 nucleotides: TGTGCCACCAAGCGAGCGGATCAAGAGACCCAGTACTTC. Variable domain in full (rest from reference TRBV2 and TRBJ2-5): EPEVTQTPSHQVTQMGQEVILRCVPISNHLYFYWYRQILGQKVEFLVSFYNNEISEKSEIFDDQFSVERPDGSNFTLKIRSTKLEDSAMYFCATKRADQETQYFGPGTRLLVL.

CDR3 nucleotides: TGCGCCAGCAGCCTAAATAGCGGGGGAGACTACGAGCAGTACTTC. It specifies CASSLNSGGDYEQYF. The rearrangement uses TRBV4-1 and TRBJ2-7; TRBD2 matches 9 bases. This CDR3 has 15 residues. Germline values: CDR1 MGHRA, CDR2 YSYEKL. V lost 4 bases, J lost 3 bases, and 7 bases stayed unmatched.

The rearrangement joins TRBV28 to TRBJ2-2; the match to TRBD1 covers 9 bases. The ends lost 5 bases at V and 1 base at J; junction bases unmatched: 8. CDR3 size: 17 residues. The germline CDR1 and CDR2 sequences are MDHEN and SYDVKM. The CDR3 reads CASSADRGSKNTGELFF. The CDR3 DNA sequence: TGTGCCAGCAGTGCGGACAGGGGCTCTAAGAACACCGGGGAGCTGTTTTTT.

This sequence joins TRBV2 and TRBJ2-2; possible D gene TRBD2, 5 bases. V lost 4 bases, J lost 1 base, and 7 bases lay in between. Germline V gene lookup returns CDR1 SNHLY and CDR2 FYNNEI. CDR3 length equals 14 residues. The CDR3 sequence: CASSVAGNTGELFF. The CDR3 DNA reads TGTGCCAGCAGTGTGGCGGGGAACACCGGGGAGCTGTTTTTT.

This chain uses TRBV27 with TRBJ1-2, with TRBD1 matching over 8 bases. The trim removed 5 bases at V and 6 bases at J, leaving 14 bases unmatched. Germline CDR1 reads MNHEY; CDR2 reads SMNVEV (reference sequence). The CDR3 length is 16 residues. CDR3 loop: CASSPARPTGVHGYTF. In DNA, the CDR3 is TGTGCCAGCAGTCCCGCGAGGCCGACAGGGGTTCATGGCTACACCTTC.

V and J are TRBV14 and TRBJ1-1; D gene unclear. There are 15 residues in the CDR3. CDR1 and CDR2 from the germline V gene are SGHDN and FVKESK. The germline V and J ends were trimmed by 0 bases and 1 base, with 9 bases remaining between them. This chain's CDR3 is CASSQEGSPNTEAFF. In DNA, the CDR3 is TGTGCCAGCAGCCAAGAGGGCAGCCCGAACACTGAAGCTTTCTTT.

The chain is built from TRBV19 and TRBJ1-5; D gene uncertain. V shed 5 bases and J shed 9 bases, with 11 bases lying between them. The CDR3 totals 12 residues. Per germline, CDR1 LNHDA and CDR2 SQIVND (reference sequence). CDR3 in amino acids: CASSPVAGPQHF. The CDR3 nucleotides read TGTGCCAGTAGTCCGGTGGCGGGGCCCCAGCATTTT.